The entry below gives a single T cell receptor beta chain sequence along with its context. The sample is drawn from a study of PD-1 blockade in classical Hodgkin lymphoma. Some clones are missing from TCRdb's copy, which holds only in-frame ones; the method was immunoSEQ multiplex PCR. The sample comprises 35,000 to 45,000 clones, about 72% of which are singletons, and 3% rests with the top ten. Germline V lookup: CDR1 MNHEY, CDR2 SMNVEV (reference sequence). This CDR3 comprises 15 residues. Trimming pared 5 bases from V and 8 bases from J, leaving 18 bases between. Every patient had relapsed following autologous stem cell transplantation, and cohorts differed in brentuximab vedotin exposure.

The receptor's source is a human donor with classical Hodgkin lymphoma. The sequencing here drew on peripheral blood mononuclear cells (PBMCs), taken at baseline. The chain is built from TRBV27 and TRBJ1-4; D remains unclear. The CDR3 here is CASSLIGELDEKLFF. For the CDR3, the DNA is TGTGCCAGCAGTCTCATAGGAGAACTAGACGAAAAACTGTTTTTT.